This T cell receptor beta chain was recorded in a study of blood T cells in healthy people across ages. The study's findings and limits: Diversity estimated from one million T cells was considered an underestimate. Per million T cells, TCR beta diversity dropped roughly linearly as age increased.

Whenever a sample was processed, at least 6.5 million PBMCs were isolated. As to this clonotype: Its antigen is currently unknown.

Through a sample-barcoded 5' primer and a J-beta primer mix, a second PCR was run for about 6 to 11 cycles. Template switching added a 12-random-nucleotide identifier to every cDNA molecule. TCRdb processed the 5' RACE reads anew with MiXCR; each CDR3 protein has one entry. This table holds 1.5 million to 2 million distinct CDR3 sequences, roughly 52% found once. Germline CDR1 and CDR2: SEHNR and FQNEAQ (reference sequence). The CDR3 has 13 amino acids. Trimming stripped 3 bases from V and 5 bases from J, with 10 bases between. This TCR derives from a woman aged 40 to 50 in good health. The J gene is TRBJ2-5, the V gene TRBV7-9; no clear D gene. Sequences were obtained from blood. DNA of the CDR3: TGTGCCAGCAGCTTCCGGTCCGACGAGACCCAGTACTTC. This codes for CASSFRSDETQYF. Variable domain in full (rest from reference TRBV7-9 and TRBJ2-5): DTGVSQNPRHKITKRGQNVTFRCDPISEHNRLYWYRQTLGQGPEFLTYFQNEAQLEKSRLLSDRFSAERPKGSFSTLEIQRTEQGDSAMYLCASSFRSDETQYFGPGTRLLVL.